Detailed here is one TCR beta chain. Its target is unknown. This sample is drawn from a study of blood T cells in healthy people across ages. Study-wide results and caveats: PBMCs went unsorted, and a conclusive naive versus antigen-experienced comparison was therefore prevented.

In each sample, at least 6 million PBMCs were isolated. Primers used in a second PCR of roughly 7 to 11 cycles were a sample-barcoded 5' primer and a J-beta primer mix. TCRdb reprocessed the 5' RACE reads with MiXCR, giving one entry per CDR3 protein. Among 800,000 or so distinct CDR3 sequences listed, roughly 25% were seen once. This CDR3 has 18 residues. Germline V gene data show CDR1 as SGHDN and CDR2 as FVKESK. The V end was cut by 4 bases, the J end by 3 bases, with 21 bases between. These data were likewise used in another study, on T cells of mothers and their children. As that report states: Every mother produced more than 10 million TCR beta CDR3 reads, whereas every child provided around 3 million.

Sequencing input: blood. This clonotype was sampled from a boy between 10 and 17 years old in good health. The genes are TRBV14 and TRBJ2-2; D not resolved. In DNA form, the CDR3 reads TGTGCCAGCAGCCCACTCCGGACCTTAAGTTACGACACCGGGGAGCTGTTTTTT. It translates to CASSPLRTLSYDTGELFF.